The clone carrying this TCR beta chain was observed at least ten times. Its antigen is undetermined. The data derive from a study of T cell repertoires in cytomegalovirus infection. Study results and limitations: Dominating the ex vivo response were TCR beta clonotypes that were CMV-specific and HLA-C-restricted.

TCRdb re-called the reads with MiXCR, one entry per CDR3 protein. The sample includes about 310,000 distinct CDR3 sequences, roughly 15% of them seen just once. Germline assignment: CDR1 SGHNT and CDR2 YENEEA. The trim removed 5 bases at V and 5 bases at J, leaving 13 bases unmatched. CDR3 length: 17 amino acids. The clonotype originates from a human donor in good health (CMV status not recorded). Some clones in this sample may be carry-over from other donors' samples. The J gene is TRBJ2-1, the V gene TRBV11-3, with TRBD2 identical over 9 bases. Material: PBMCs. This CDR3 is CASSPAGGVSWDNEQFF. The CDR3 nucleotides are TGTGCCAGCAGCCCAGCGGGGGGCGTCTCTTGGGACAATGAGCAGTTCTTC.